This paragraph reports one T cell receptor (beta chain). All donors participated as healthy donors of bone marrow. A multiplex PCR was run with 60 Vbeta primers and 13 Jbeta primers. TCRdb's table, derived via immunoSEQ multiplex PCR, lists solely in-frame clones and lacks some. The sample records 110,000 to 150,000 clones, 9.7% being singletons. This entry belongs to a study of cytomegalovirus exposure and HLA in healthy donors. CDR3 size: 15 residues. The V end was cut by 1 base, the J end by 9 bases, with 18 bases between. Germline assignment: CDR1 SEHNR and CDR2 FQNEAQ (reference sequence). The chain uses TRBV7-9 and TRBJ2-5; D is undetermined. The receptor was derived from a man aged 50 to 59 in good health and CMV-seronegative. Sequencing used PBMCs. The CDR3: CASSLVSAPGWAQYF. The CDR3, as DNA: TGTGCCAGCAGCTTAGTGAGCGCCCCCGGATGGGCCCAGTACTTC.